This T cell receptor beta chain appears in the sequencing data of a study of T-cell reconstitution after alpha-beta-depleted transplantation in children. Points from the study as a whole: Approximately two months post-transplant, alpha-beta T cells reportedly originated from several hundred expanded graft clones. The authors attributed T-cell counts and diversity one year after transplant mostly to newly produced T cells. After transplant, high TCRbeta diversity at day 60 in some patients arose from surviving recipient T cells and thymic progenitors.

The germline gives CDR1 MDHEN, CDR2 SYDVKM. This CDR3 contains 13 residues. J was trimmed by 0 bases and V by 8 bases; bases with no gene match: 4. A few counts support this clonotype. The target antigen is unknown. During its preparation, the TCRbeta library received unique molecular identifiers. TCRdb re-analysed the PCR reads in MiXCR, keeping a single row per CDR3 protein. Here the sample spans approximately 110,000 distinct CDR3 sequences, more than 20% being singletons. The TCR comes from a male patient aged 2-15 years who had a stem cell transplant for chronic granulomatous disease, so the T cells may come from the graft donor. Sequencing was performed on PBMCs, mostly from graft donor cells, taken 180 days after TCRalphabeta/CD19-depleted stem cell transplant. The chain carries TRBV28 and TRBJ2-7, with 7 bases that match TRBD1. The CDR3 DNA follows: TGTGCCAGCGAGGACAGGAGCTCCTACGAGCAGTACTTC. Translating it yields CASEDRSSYEQYF.